A single sample gave rise to the 26 T cell receptor beta chains below, sequenced in a study of T cells after somatic rescue of genetic block. Libraries were prepared by immunoSEQ multiplex PCR; TCRdb keeps only in-frame clonotypes and omits some of them. This sample has roughly 7,000 clones, with 81% found just once. The specimen was peripheral blood mononuclear cells (PBMCs). All receptors derive from a boy aged 10-17 years.

The rearrangement links TRBV4-1 to TRBJ2-7, with D unresolved. The V gene lost 1 base and the J gene lost 1 base, with 5 bases spanning the gap. Germline CDR1 is MGHRA and CDR2 is YSYEKL. This CDR3 is built from 13 residues. CDR3 residues: CASSQVQSYEQYF. CDR3 DNA sequence: TGCGCCAGCAGCCAAGTTCAGTCCTACGAGCAGTACTTC.

The chain employs TRBV28 and TRBJ1-4; 8 bases line up with TRBD1. Germline V gene data show CDR1 as MDHEN and CDR2 as SYDVKM. The CDR3 loop spans 14 amino acids. J lost 8 bases, V lost 3 bases, and 5 bases had no gene match. The CDR3 spells CASSLDREGEKLFF. The CDR3 DNA reads TGTGCCAGCAGTTTGGACAGGGAGGGGGAAAAACTGTTTTTT.

This clone showed up just once. The CDR3 bases are TGTGCCAGCAGCTATCCGGGACAGGGGAACTATGGCTACACCTTC. Translated: CASSYPGQGNYGYTF. The chain combines TRBV7-9 with TRBJ1-2; 10 bases match TRBD1. The CDR3 runs 15 residues. The V and J ends lost 4 bases and 2 bases, in that order; junction bases with no gene match: 4. Germline-derived CDR1 and CDR2 are SEHNR and FQNEAQ (reference sequence).

The CDR3 DNA reads TGTGCCAGTAGTAACGGACAGGGGCGGTGGGAAAAACTGTTTTTT. This codes for CASSNGQGRWEKLFF. The chain carries TRBV19 and TRBJ1-4; 9 nucleotides align to TRBD1. Germline V gene sequence: CDR1 LNHDA, CDR2 SQIVND (reference sequence). This CDR3 has 15 amino acids. The J segment lost 8 bases and the V segment lost 4 bases, leaving 8 bases of the junction unmatched. Full variable domain (rest looked up from reference TRBV19 and TRBJ1-4): DGGITQSPKYLFRKEGQNVTLSCEQNLNHDAMYWYRQDPGQGLRLIYYSQIVNDFQKGDIAEGYSVSREKKESFPLTVTSAQKNPTAFYLCASSNGQGRWEKLFFGSGTQLSVL.

The gene calls are TRBV2 and TRBJ2-5; TRBD1 matches 7 bases. The trim removed 5 bases at V and 1 base at J, leaving 4 bases unmatched. Germline V gives CDR1 SNHLY, CDR2 FYNNEI. The CDR3 sequence is 14 residues long. The CDR3 sequence is CASSKGTAQETQYF. CDR3 bases: TGTGCCAGCAGTAAAGGGACAGCCCAAGAGACCCAGTACTTC.

The chain joins TRBV2 to TRBJ2-7; tentative D call: TRBD2 (6 bases). With 6 bases removed from V and 5 bases from J, the gap between germline ends came to 20 bases. CDR3 size: 15 residues. CDR1 is SNHLY and CDR2 is FYNNEI in the germline V gene. CDR3 in amino acids: CASSLTEGMMHEQYF. As DNA, the CDR3 is TGTGCCAGCAGCCTCACGGAGGGGATGATGCACGAGCAGTACTTC.

V usage is TRBV5-1 and J usage is TRBJ2-7, with 9 bases aligning to TRBD2. The J segment lost 4 bases and the V segment lost 4 bases, leaving 12 bases of the junction unmatched. Germline V CDR1 and CDR2: SGHRS, YFSETQ. The CDR3 loop spans 16 amino acids. Here the CDR3 DNA reads TGCGCCAGCAGCCCGCGTGGTAGCGGGAGTCTGTACGAGCAGTACTTC. It codes for CASSPRGSGSLYEQYF.

This clone was recorded a few times. This rearrangement joins TRBV7-8 to TRBJ2-5; D uncertain. CDR1 is SGHVS, CDR2 FQNEAQ, per germline. Trimming removed 5 bases from V and 1 base from J, with 11 bases in between. The CDR3 spans 14 residues. In nucleotides, the CDR3 is TGTGCCAGCAGCCGAGGCCGTTCCCAAGAGACCCAGTACTTC. It codes for CASSRGRSQETQYF. The full variable domain, in which reference TRBV7-8 and TRBJ2-5 provide the parts outside the CDR3, is GAGVSQSPRYKVAKRGQDVALRCDPISGHVSLFWYQQALGQGPEFLTYFQNEAQLDKSGLPSDRFFAERPEGSVSTLKIQRTQQEDSAVYLCASSRGRSQETQYFGPGTRLLVL.

The chain is built from TRBV5-1 and TRBJ1-6; 9 positions match TRBD1. This CDR3 has 14 amino acids. With 4 bases clipped from V and 10 bases from J, the junction kept 6 bases outside the gene matches. Germline V CDR1 and CDR2: SGHRS, YFSETQ. CDR3 bases: TGCGCCAGCAGCCTGGGACAGGGTGGCTCACCCCTCCACTTT. This gives the protein CASSLGQGGSPLHF.

The chain has TRBV29-1 and TRBJ2-3, with D possibly being TRBD1 (5 bases). CDR3 size: 14 residues. Germline assignment: CDR1 SQVTM and CDR2 ANQGSEA. V lost 3 bases and J lost 6, with 16 bases in between. The CDR3 is CSVDLSSSGDTQYF. Written as DNA, the CDR3 is TGCAGCGTTGACCTCTCAAGCTCAGGGGATACGCAGTATTTT.

Only one count was recorded for this clone. This rearrangement joins TRBV6-6 to TRBJ1-5, with unresolved D. Germline CDR1 MNHNY, CDR2 SVGAGI (reference sequence). The CDR3 totals 13 residues. The ends were cut back, 8 bases at V and 1 base at J, with 9 bases in the middle. The chain's CDR3 is CASAVVSNQPQHF. The CDR3 nucleotides read TGTGCCAGCGCCGTAGTGAGCAATCAGCCCCAGCATTTT.

This sequence joins TRBV2 and TRBJ2-1; 8 bases are shared with TRBD2. Germline CDR1 and CDR2: SNHLY and FYNNEI. The CDR3 length is 13 residues. V was clipped by 5 bases and J by 13 bases; unmatched bases: 10. CDR3 loop: CASSTQSGSPQFF. CDR3 sequence (DNA): TGTGCCAGCAGTACCCAAAGCGGGAGCCCCCAGTTCTTC.

As DNA, the CDR3 is TGCGCCAGCAGTGAGTCCCGGCGGGAGTACAATGAGCAGTTCTTC. This translates into CASSESRREYNEQFF. The chain recombines TRBV10-1 with TRBJ2-1, with 7 bases matching TRBD2. The CDR3 sequence is 15 residues long. V lost 0 bases and J lost 4; bases outside the gene matches: 3. The germline CDR1 and CDR2 sequences are WNHNN and SYGVQD (reference sequence).

V gene TRBV11-2 combines with J gene TRBJ2-3; no reliable D call. The CDR3 length is 13 residues. In germline, CDR1 is SGHAT, CDR2 FQNNGV. Trimming removed 0 bases at V and 6 bases at J, with 7 bases between. The CDR3 DNA sequence: TGTGCCAGCAGCTTAGATAGGATGGATACGCAGTATTTT. Amino acid sequence: CASSLDRMDTQYF.

The V and J genes are TRBV11-1 and TRBJ2-7; D ambiguous. Trimming shortened V by 3 bases and J by 3 bases, and 18 bases separated the two germline ends. Germline CDR1 SGHAT, CDR2 FQDESV (reference sequence). CDR3 length equals 16 residues. The CDR3 nucleotides are TGTGCCAGCAGCTTCCTCCCGGGCCCGGATAACTACGAGCAGTACTTC. Translated, it gives CASSFLPGPDNYEQYF.

V is TRBV15 and J is TRBJ2-5, with a possible D match to TRBD1 (5 bases). CDR3 length equals 15 residues. V lost 3 bases to trimming and J lost 5 bases, with 16 bases between them. Per germline, CDR1 LNHNV and CDR2 YYDKDF (reference sequence). CDR3 sequence reads: CATSSGQGNTETQYF. Written as DNA, the CDR3 is TGTGCCACCAGCAGTGGCCAGGGCAATACGGAGACCCAGTACTTC.

This chain joins TRBV20-1 and TRBJ2-1; D unclear. This CDR3 is 11 amino acids long. Per the germline V gene, CDR1 is DFQATT and CDR2 is SNEGSKA (reference sequence). With 3 bases removed from V and 7 bases from J, the gap between germline ends came to 7 bases. CDR3 DNA sequence: TGCAGTGCTAGCGACGTTAATGAGCAGTTCTTC. Amino acids: CSASDVNEQFF.

By share, this clone ranks as medium-sized. The J gene is TRBJ1-5, the V gene TRBV28; TRBD1 is a possible D gene (5 bases). Germline lookup yields CDR1 MDHEN and CDR2 SYDVKM. The CDR3 is 20 amino acids. V was trimmed by 1 base and J by 7 bases, leaving 29 bases between them. The CDR3 sequence is CASSLSPRGFGAIDGQPQHF. CDR3 bases: TGTGCCAGCAGTTTATCGCCCCGGGGGTTCGGGGCAATTGACGGGCAGCCCCAGCATTTT. The entire variable domain, with the rest obtained from reference TRBV28 and TRBJ1-5, is as follows: DVKVTQSSRYLVKRTGEKVFLECVQDMDHENMFWYRQDPGLGLRLIYFSYDVKMKEKGDIPEGYSVSREKKERFSLILESASTNQTSMYLCASSLSPRGFGAIDGQPQHFGDGTRLSIL.

This sequence joins TRBV4-2 and TRBJ1-3, with 11 bases lining up with TRBD1. The CDR3 has 18 amino acids. V lost 5 bases, J lost 3 bases, and 12 bases stayed unmatched. The V gene's germline CDR1 is LGHNA and CDR2 YNFKEQ. The CDR3 is CASSGQDRGLKGGNTIYF. The CDR3 DNA is TGTGCCAGCAGCGGCCAGGACAGGGGGCTGAAAGGTGGAAACACCATATATTTT.

The chain employs TRBV11-2 and TRBJ2-3; the D is unclear. Germline lookup yields CDR1 SGHAT and CDR2 FQNNGV. This CDR3 comprises 17 residues. Trimming cost V 1 base and J 0 bases, with 14 bases left between them. The CDR3 bases are TGTGCCAGCAGCTTAGCCTATCCCTTTACTAGCACAGATACGCAGTATTTT. Amino acid sequence: CASSLAYPFTSTDTQYF.

For this clone: At one end the junction does not follow the germline gene, possibly because of a read error. This sample includes further DNA sequences coding for the same CDR3. The rearrangement uses TRBV5-1 and TRBJ1-2; TRBD1 is a possible D gene (6 bases). This CDR3 is 14 amino acids long. Germline CDR1 SGHRS, CDR2 YFSETQ. DNA of the CDR3: TGCGCTAGCAGCTTGTCTCGGGGGCTTGATCGCTACACCTTC. Its translation: CASSLSRGLDRYTF.

This clone is medium-sized (0.01 to 0.1%) within its sample. The J gene is TRBJ2-5, the V gene TRBV6-1; D gene unclear. Trimming stripped 1 base from V and 5 bases from J, with 5 bases between. CDR1 and CDR2 (germline): MNHNS, SASEGT. This CDR3 is built from 12 residues. This chain's CDR3 is CASSEGLETQYF. The CDR3 DNA reads as TGTGCCAGCAGTGAAGGGTTGGAGACCCAGTACTTC.

CDR3 DNA: TGCGCCAGCAGCCATCTCGACGTCTCTAACGGCTACACCTTC. It yields the protein CASSHLDVSNGYTF. The rearrangement links TRBV4-3 to TRBJ1-2; no reliable D call. The CDR3 runs 14 residues. The germline gives CDR1 LGHNA, CDR2 YSLEER. The germline V and J ends were trimmed by 3 bases and 8 bases, with 16 bases remaining between them.

The V and J genes are TRBV28 and TRBJ2-7; 9 bases are shared with TRBD1. This CDR3 region has 14 residues. V gave up 5 bases and J gave up 3 bases; unmatched junction bases: 5. Germline assignment: CDR1 MDHEN and CDR2 SYDVKM. This CDR3 reads CASSLTGGNYEQYF. The CDR3 DNA follows: TGTGCCAGCAGTCTTACAGGGGGCAACTACGAGCAGTACTTC.

The table lists this clone with a count of one. The rearrangement links TRBV9 to TRBJ1-2, with TRBD1 matching 7 bases. Germline trimming cut 4 bases from V and 8 bases from J; bases unmatched to any gene: 11. The germline CDR1 and CDR2 sequences are SGDLS and YYNGEE. This CDR3 has 14 amino acids. The CDR3 region is CASSPGGIPGGYTF. The CDR3 DNA reads as TGTGCCAGCAGCCCAGGGGGGATCCCGGGCGGCTACACCTTC.

This chain connects TRBV7-9 to TRBJ1-6, with 8 bases fitting TRBD1. Germline lookup yields CDR1 SEHNR and CDR2 FQNEAQ (reference sequence). Trimming cost V 3 bases and J 7 bases; bases outside gene matches: 8. The CDR3 runs to 16 residues. Here the CDR3 DNA reads TGTGCCAGCAGCTTCGCAGGGGGCATGGAAAATTCACCCCTCCACTTT. Residues: CASSFAGGMENSPLHF.